Listed below are T cell receptor beta chains from one sample, sequenced in a study of sequential checkpoint blockade in melanoma. Profiled with immunoSEQ multiplex PCR; TCRdb holds only in-frame clones, not every one. The data hold about 21,000 clones, with roughly 80% observed a single time. Here the sequenced sample was CD8+ T cells sorted from blood (inferred from file names), taken from a patient given nivolumab and ipilimumab in sequence. These receptors all stem from a human donor with melanoma. Both conserved end residues are part of each CDR3. D genes are given only for firm matches. The size field is filled for only some rows; it gives once, few, many or a size class.

DNA	CDR3	length	D	V	J	size
TGTGCCAGCAGTTACTCGGAGGGGCTCGCTGAAGCTTTCTTT	CASSYSEGLAEAFF	14	NA	TRBV6-6	TRBJ1-1	NA
TGTGCCAGCAGCTTAGGTAGCGGGGGCTACGAGCAGTACTTC	CASSLGSGGYEQYF	14	TRBD2	TRBV7-2	TRBJ2-7	NA
TGCGCCAGCGACCCTGGGGGACTAGCGGGAGACCCTAGCACAGATACGCAGTATTTT	CASDPGGLAGDPSTDTQYF	19	TRBD2	TRBV4-1	TRBJ2-3	NA
TGTGCCAGCAGCTTTGAGGGCAGTTTGTCCTACGAGCAGTACTTC	CASSFEGSLSYEQYF	15	NA	TRBV7-2	TRBJ2-7	NA
TGTGCCACCCTGATATTCCGGGACATAAGATATGGCTACACCTTC	CATLIFRDIRYGYTF	15	NA	TRBV28	TRBJ1-2	NA
TGTGCCACCAGCAGAGACTATGGGGGACAGGGTAATGAAAAACTGTTTTTT	CATSRDYGGQGNEKLFF	17	TRBD1	TRBV15	TRBJ1-4	NA
TGTGCCAGCAGTTTAGAGCGGGACACAGATACGCAGTATTTT	CASSLERDTDTQYF	14	TRBD2	TRBV28	TRBJ2-3	NA
TGTGCCAGCAGCAACGCCTGGGACAGGTTCATCTACGAGCAGTACTTC	CASSNAWDRFIYEQYF	16	TRBD1	TRBV5-4	TRBJ2-7	once
TGTGCCATCAAGGACACCTACTCTGGAAACACCATATATTTT	CAIKDTYSGNTIYF	14	NA	TRBV10-3	TRBJ1-3	NA
TGTGCCAGCAGCGCGGAAACGGGACAGTCTCCTCAGCCCCAGCATTTT	CASSAETGQSPQPQHF	16	TRBD1	TRBV9	TRBJ1-5	NA
TGTGCCAGCAGTTACTCGAGACAGGGGACTGAAGCTTTCTTT	CASSYSRQGTEAFF	14	TRBD1	TRBV6-5	TRBJ1-1	once
TGTGCCATCAGTGACCCCGGACAGTCCTACGAGCAGTACTTC	CAISDPGQSYEQYF	14	NA	TRBV10-3	TRBJ2-7	NA
TGTGCAGCGGGACTAGCGGGAGGGGTCGAGCAGTACTTC	CAAGLAGGVEQYF	13	TRBD2	TRBV28	TRBJ2-7	NA
TGTGCCAGCAGCCTAGGAATCTCCTCGGGGTCCTATAATTCACCCCTCCACTTT	CASSLGISSGSYNSPLHF	18	NA	TRBV7-8	TRBJ1-6	NA
TGTGCCAGCGGGGCCCCTCGGTCGGAAGCGAACACCGGGGAGCTGTTTTTT	CASGAPRSEANTGELFF	17	NA	TRBV2	TRBJ2-2	medium-sized
TGTGCCAGCAGTTTACGCGGGGGGAACACTGAAGCTTTCTTT	CASSLRGGNTEAFF	14	NA	TRBV27	TRBJ1-1	NA
TGCAGCGCGGACAGGGGTCGTGGCTACACCTTC	CSADRGRGYTF	11	TRBD1	TRBV29-1	TRBJ1-2	few
TGTGCCAGCAGTGACCTAGAGTACCTTTACAATGAGCAGTTCTTC	CASSDLEYLYNEQFF	15	NA	TRBV2	TRBJ2-1	once
TGCGCCAGCAGCCAATTCCAGGGACAGCTCACCGGGGAGCTGTTTTTT	CASSQFQGQLTGELFF	16	TRBD1	TRBV4-3	TRBJ2-2	NA
TGTGCCAGCTCACCATCGGTAGGCCAAGGGGTACCAAGACCCTACGAGCAGTACTTC	CASSPSVGQGVPRPYEQYF	19	NA	TRBV18	TRBJ2-7	NA
TGCGCCAGCAGCTTAGGCCCCATTAGACAGGACAACATTCAGTACTTC	CASSLGPIRQDNIQYF	16	NA	TRBV5-1	TRBJ2-4	NA
TGCGCCAGCAGCTTAGACAGGGCCACAGATACGCAGTATTTT	CASSLDRATDTQYF	14	TRBD1	TRBV5-1	TRBJ2-3	NA
TGTGCCAGCAGTTTATCTGAGGGACAGACCTACGAGCAGTACTTC	CASSLSEGQTYEQYF	15	TRBD1	TRBV27	TRBJ2-7	NA
TGTGCCAGCACTCCCATGGGGGAGGGGTACAATGAGCAGTTCTTC	CASTPMGEGYNEQFF	15	TRBD2	TRBV2	TRBJ2-1	once
TGTGCCAGTAGTTTCGACCCCTGGACAGGGCGTATGGGAGCTTTCTTT	CASSFDPWTGRMGAFF	16	TRBD1	TRBV19	TRBJ1-1	once
TGCGCCAGCAGCTTGCTGGGGCCGTTTAGCAATCAGCCCCAGCATTTT	CASSLLGPFSNQPQHF	16	NA	TRBV5-1	TRBJ1-5	NA
TGTGCCAGCAGCCTGACAGGGGGCAGTGAGACCCAGTACTTC	CASSLTGGSETQYF	14	TRBD1	TRBV5-8	TRBJ2-5	NA
TGTGCCAGCAGTTTTCAGAACGGGATTGACGAGCAGTACTTC	CASSFQNGIDEQYF	14	NA	TRBV27	TRBJ2-7	NA
TGTGCCAGCAGCTTAGGGCGGGGGCGACTTCACAATGAGCAGTTCTTC	CASSLGRGRLHNEQFF	16	NA	TRBV7-7	TRBJ2-1	NA
TGTGCCAGCAGACCCGACAGGGGGGACACCGGGGAGCTGTTTTTT	CASRPDRGDTGELFF	15	TRBD1	TRBV7-9	TRBJ2-2	medium-sized
TGCGCCAGCAGCTTGGGCAGGTTGGAGCAGTACTTC	CASSLGRLEQYF	12	NA	TRBV5-1	TRBJ2-7	NA
TGTGCCAGCAGCTTAGTTCTTTCTTCAGTTGCCTACGAGCAGTACTTC	CASSLVLSSVAYEQYF	16	NA	TRBV7-2	TRBJ2-7	medium-sized
TGTGCCAGCAGTTTATTGGCAGGGGACCTGAATGAAGCTTTCTTT	CASSLLAGDLNEAFF	15	NA	TRBV27	TRBJ1-1	NA
TGTGCCAGCAGCTTAAGTCTAGCGGGGGATACGCAGTATTTT	CASSLSLAGDTQYF	14	TRBD2	TRBV7-9	TRBJ2-3	NA
TGTGCCAGCTTGATACAGGGATTCTCTGGAAACACCATATATTTT	CASLIQGFSGNTIYF	15	NA	TRBV27	TRBJ1-3	NA
TGTGCCAGCAGTTTAGGGTATGGGACAGGGGGCACCGGGGAGCTGTTTTTT	CASSLGYGTGGTGELFF	17	TRBD1	TRBV27	TRBJ2-2	NA
TGTGCCAGTAGAACCAACGGGGGGTCGATTAACTATGGCTACACCTTC	CASRTNGGSINYGYTF	16	NA	TRBV19	TRBJ1-2	NA